What follows describes a single TCR beta chain. Germline V gene lookup returns CDR1 MNHNS and CDR2 SASEGT. This CDR3 contains 14 residues. Trimming stripped 1 base from V and 5 bases from J, with 8 bases between. The record originates from a study of shared clonotypes between healthy human individuals. Every immunoSEQ plate was one replicate of a subset's evenly spread DNA. When replicate PCRs were run on unsorted PBMC, they used roughly 270 ng DNA, 25,000 to 35,000 T cell genomes. On ten immunoSEQ deep assay plates, unsorted PBMC DNA was sequenced. This table comes from immunoSEQ multiplex PCR, and its TCRdb copy is limited to in-frame clones, with some not included. The data show about 490,000 clones, more than 75% seen once. Every contributor of samples was a Caucasian grown-up residing in Nashville, Tennessee.

The sequencing sample was made of PBMCs. This receptor was identified in a woman between 40 and 55 years old in good health. Some clones in this sample may be carry-over from other donors' samples. The genes are TRBV6-1 and TRBJ1-4; no clear D. This CDR3 is CASSEGPNNEKLFF. The CDR3 DNA reads as TGTGCCAGCAGTGAAGGCCCAAACAATGAAAAACTGTTTTTT.